The 17 T cell receptor beta chains given below trace back to one sample, sequenced in a study of blood T cell repertoires in COVID-19. The method was immunoSEQ multiplex PCR; TCRdb's version includes in-frame clones alone and lacks a portion of them. The sample shows approximately 280,000 clones, around 89% of them seen only once. Sequences were obtained from peripheral blood. Receptors originate from a man between 35 and 55 years old with acute or convalescent COVID-19.

The rearrangement joins TRBV12-3 or TRBV12-4 to TRBJ1-4; D unresolved. The CDR3 has 11 amino acids. Trimming pared 3 bases from V and 8 bases from J, leaving 4 bases between. CDR3 in amino acids: CASSFSEKLFF. The CDR3 DNA reads as TGTGCCAGCAGTTTCTCCGAAAAACTGTTTTTT.

This chain's CDR3 is CASSPGGVPYEQYF. The CDR3 region has the DNA TGCGCCAGCAGCCCCGGGGGGGTGCCCTACGAGCAGTACTTC. The V call is TRBV5-1, the J call TRBJ2-7; 8 positions match TRBD2. The CDR3 contains 14 residues. The V gene's germline CDR1 is SGHRS and CDR2 YFSETQ. J lost 2 bases, V lost 4 bases, and 5 bases had no gene match.

The chain uses TRBV19 and TRBJ1-2; D is unclear. Trimming took off 8 bases at V and 4 bases at J, with 14 bases between the two ends. This CDR3 is 13 amino acids long. Germline CDR1 is LNHDA and CDR2 is SQIVND (reference sequence). CDR3: CASSPAGSYGYTF. In DNA form, the CDR3 reads TGTGCCAGTTCCCCCGCAGGTTCCTATGGCTACACCTTC.

The chain recombines TRBV12-3 or TRBV12-4 with TRBJ2-7, with 7 positions matching TRBD2. The CDR3 loop spans 13 amino acids. V lost 4 bases to trimming and J lost 4 bases; unmatched junction nucleotides: 4. In DNA, the CDR3 is TGTGCCAGCAGTTCTCGGCGGGGGTACGAGCAGTACTTC. Protein sequence: CASSSRRGYEQYF.

This clone was found once. This chain joins TRBV7-9 and TRBJ2-6; D gene ambiguous. The V end was cut by 5 bases, the J end by 0 bases, with 8 bases between. This CDR3 contains 15 residues. The germline V gene has CDR1 SEHNR and CDR2 FQNEAQ (reference sequence). As DNA, the CDR3 is TGTGCCAGCAGCCCTCCCTCCTCTGGGGCCAACGTCCTGACTTTC. It yields the protein CASSPPSSGANVLTF. Full variable domain (remainder filled in from reference TRBV7-9 and TRBJ2-6): DTGVSQNPRHKITKRGQNVTFRCDPISEHNRLYWYRQTLGQGPEFLTYFQNEAQLEKSRLLSDRFSAERPKGSFSTLEIQRTEQGDSAMYLCASSPPSSGANVLTFGAGSRLTVL.

This clone was observed a single time. The rearrangement uses TRBV6-1 and TRBJ1-4; possible D gene TRBD1, 5 bases. V lost 1 base and J 4 bases, leaving 7 bases between the germline ends. The CDR3 loop spans 14 amino acids. In germline, CDR1 is MNHNS, CDR2 SASEGT. CDR3 region: CASSEDGGNEKLFF. DNA of the CDR3: TGTGCCAGCAGTGAAGACGGGGGTAATGAAAAACTGTTTTTT.

V gene TRBV7-2 combines with J gene TRBJ1-2; D is perhaps TRBD1 (5 bases). Trimming cost V 2 bases and J 3 bases, with 7 bases left between them. Germline V gene sequence: CDR1 SGHTA, CDR2 FQGNSA. This CDR3 region has 13 residues. CDR3 residues: CASSLQGYYGYTF. The CDR3, as DNA: TGTGCCAGCAGCTTACAGGGATACTATGGCTACACCTTC.

The V gene is TRBV6-2 or TRBV6-3, the J gene TRBJ2-3; the match to TRBD2 covers 8 bases. The CDR3 is made up of 16 amino acids. V lost 5 bases to trimming and J lost 5 bases; unmatched junction nucleotides: 12. Germline CDR1 MNHEY, CDR2 SVGEGT. The CDR3 here is CASSPVAGGRKDTQYF. The CDR3 coding sequence is TGTGCCAGCAGTCCCGTCGCGGGGGGCCGGAAAGATACGCAGTATTTT.

This clone was seen once. V is TRBV5-4 and J is TRBJ2-7, with a possible D match to TRBD1 (5 bases). CDR1 is SGHNT, CDR2 YYREEE, per germline (reference sequence). Trimming left V 4 bases short and J 2 bases short, with 13 bases between. The CDR3 runs 14 residues. The CDR3 DNA sequence: TGTGCCAGCAGCCATACCGACAGAGCCTACGAGCAGTACTTC. As protein: CASSHTDRAYEQYF.

V usage is TRBV12-5 and J usage is TRBJ1-6, with a tentative D call TRBD1 (6 bases). Germline V CDR1 and CDR2: LGHNT, FRNRAP. This CDR3 comprises 13 residues. V shed 0 bases and J shed 11 bases, with 8 bases lying between them. CDR3 residues: CASGLVGGAPLHF. CDR3 nucleotide sequence: TGTGCTAGTGGTTTGGTAGGGGGAGCACCCCTCCACTTT.

The V gene is TRBV6-4, the J gene TRBJ2-1, with TRBD2 matching 11 bases. The germline gives CDR1 MRHNA, CDR2 SNTAGT. The CDR3 totals 16 residues. The ends lost 2 bases at V and 8 bases at J; junction bases unmatched: 8. In DNA form, the CDR3 reads TGTGCCAGCAGTGACCGGGTAGCGGGGGGGATTCATGAGCAGTTCTTC. This translates into CASSDRVAGGIHEQFF.

V and J are TRBV19 and TRBJ2-1; D is perhaps TRBD2 (6 bases). Looked up from germline, CDR1 is LNHDA and CDR2 is SQIVND (reference sequence). The CDR3 extends over 12 amino acids. V shed 3 bases and J shed 7 bases, with 7 bases lying between them. The CDR3 spells CASSMRENEQFF. CDR3 DNA sequence: TGTGCCAGTAGTATGCGGGAAAATGAGCAGTTCTTC.

V usage is TRBV19 and J usage is TRBJ1-4, with D perhaps TRBD1 (5 bases). V gave up 6 bases and J gave up 7 bases, with 12 bases separating them. The germline V gene encodes CDR1 LNHDA and CDR2 SQIVND (reference sequence). The CDR3 sequence is 13 residues long. CDR3 sequence reads: CASSSQGGEKLFF. CDR3 nucleotides: TGTGCCAGTAGCTCCCAGGGAGGTGAAAAACTGTTTTTT.

The chain couples TRBV14 to TRBJ2-6; D is possibly TRBD2 (5 bases). Germline V gene data show CDR1 as SGHDN and CDR2 as FVKESK. The CDR3 totals 17 residues. V was cut by 1 base and J by 0 bases, with 10 bases left in between. The CDR3 is CASSQGYGGSGANVLTF. The CDR3 nucleotides read TGTGCCAGCAGCCAAGGGTACGGAGGCTCTGGGGCCAACGTCCTGACTTTC.

V gene TRBV5-4 combines with J gene TRBJ2-7; no definite D call. With 0 bases removed from V and 5 bases from J, the gap between germline ends came to 9 bases. This CDR3 region has 13 residues. CDR1 and CDR2 (germline): SGHNT, YYREEE (reference sequence). In nucleotides, the CDR3 is TGTGCCAGCAGCTTGGAGGTCGCGGACGAGCAGTACTTC. Its protein product is CASSLEVADEQYF. Full variable domain (rest looked up from reference TRBV5-4 and TRBJ2-7): ETGVTQSPTHLIKTRGQQVTLRCSSQSGHNTVSWYQQALGQGPQFIFQYYREEENGRGNFPPRFSGLQFPNYSSELNVNALELDDSALYLCASSLEVADEQYFGPGTRLTVT.

The DNA of the CDR3 is TGTGCCAGCAGCCCCCGGGGGGGCGTGTGGAATGAGCAGTTCTTC. Its translation: CASSPRGGVWNEQFF. The rearrangement uses TRBV14 and TRBJ2-1; 8 bases match TRBD2. The CDR3 extends over 15 amino acids. The germline gives CDR1 SGHDN, CDR2 FVKESK. The V segment lost 4 bases and the J segment 7 bases; nucleotides outside the gene matches: 9.

The J gene is TRBJ1-1, the V gene TRBV5-1; 12 bases line up with TRBD1. V lost 3 bases, J lost 11 bases, and 8 bases stayed unmatched. CDR3 length: 14 amino acids. CDR1 SGHRS and CDR2 YFSETQ come from the germline V gene. The DNA of the CDR3 is TGCGCCAGCAGCTCCGGGACAGGGGGCTCGTATGCTTTCTTT. Translation: CASSSGTGGSYAFF. Complete variable domain (other parts from reference TRBV5-1 and TRBJ1-1): KAGVTQTPRYLIKTRGQQVTLSCSPISGHRSVSWYQQTPGQGLQFLFEYFSETQRNKGNFPGRFSGRQFSNSRSEMNVSTLELGDSALYLCASSSGTGGSYAFFGQGTRLTVV.